The 25 T cell receptor beta chains in this list originate from one sample, sequenced in a study of cytomegalovirus exposure and HLA in healthy donors. Primers for the PCR totalled 60 Vbeta and 13 Jbeta. Assay used: immunoSEQ multiplex PCR; TCRdb lists only in-frame clones, some missing. The repertoire holds about 160,000 clones, with over 60% as singletons. The sequencing sample was made of PBMCs. The receptor source for this set is a woman aged 35 to 49 in good health and CMV-seronegative.

The genes are TRBV28 and TRBJ1-2; TRBD1 matches at 8 bases. After removal of 5 bases from V and 4 bases from J, the junction contained 6 bases not matched to a gene. CDR3 length: 14 amino acids. Germline loops: CDR1 MDHEN, CDR2 SYDVKM. The CDR3 region has the DNA TGTGCCAGCAGTCGGACAGGGCGAGGCTATGGCTACACCTTC. It yields the protein CASSRTGRGYGYTF.

A single count supports this clone. One junction end disagrees with the germline gene, perhaps due to a read error. V gene TRBV5-4 combines with J gene TRBJ1-4; D perhaps matches TRBD1 (6 bases). This CDR3 region has 17 residues. The germline V gene has CDR1 SGHNT and CDR2 YYREEE (reference sequence). CDR3 amino acids: CASSYKTGPATNEKLLF. The CDR3 DNA is TGTGCCAGCAGCTATAAGACAGGCCCCGCAACTAATGAAAAACTGCTTTTT.

This clone was seen a handful of times. The chain is built from TRBV6-6 and TRBJ2-1; D uncertain. V was shortened by 2 bases and J by 10 bases, with 9 bases between the two germline ends. CDR3 length: 12 residues. Germline values: CDR1 MNHNY, CDR2 SVGAGI (reference sequence). Written as DNA, the CDR3 is TGTGCCAGCAGTTACGGCGACACGGAGCAGTTCTTC. This gives the protein CASSYGDTEQFF.

The gene calls are TRBV27 and TRBJ2-7; weak D call: TRBD2 (7 bases). Germline V gene sequence: CDR1 MNHEY, CDR2 SMNVEV (reference sequence). The V gene lost 6 bases and the J gene lost 6 bases, with 18 bases spanning the gap. The CDR3 loop spans 14 amino acids. CDR3 sequence: CASSFVGGGGEQYF. The DNA for the CDR3 is TGTGCCAGCAGCTTCGTGGGAGGGGGTGGCGAGCAGTACTTC.

The chain carries TRBV4-2 and TRBJ2-5, with 8 bases fitting TRBD2. V lost 0 bases and J lost 4; bases outside the gene matches: 13. The CDR3 runs to 18 residues. CDR1 LGHNA and CDR2 YNFKEQ come from the germline V gene. Written as DNA, the CDR3 is TGTGCCAGCAGCCAAGAAGGAACCGGCGGGGGGCTGCGAGAGACCCAGTACTTC. Encoded protein: CASSQEGTGGGLRETQYF.

The genes are TRBV28 and TRBJ2-1; the D gene is possibly TRBD2 (5 bases). In germline, CDR1 is MDHEN, CDR2 SYDVKM. The CDR3 has 14 amino acids. Trimming cost V 7 bases and J 9 bases, with 19 bases left between them. The CDR3, as DNA: TGTGCCAGCACTCCCGGCGACTACCGTTCTGAGCAGTTCTTC. Translation: CASTPGDYRSEQFF.

Regarding this clone: The junction shows a germline mismatch at one end, possibly a read error. The CDR3 nucleotides read TGTGCCAGCAGCCTGGGACTAGCGGGGGGCTACCAGGAGACCCAGTACTTC. It is translated as CASSLGLAGGYQETQYF. The V and J genes are TRBV5-5 and TRBJ2-5; the match to TRBD2 covers 15 bases. Germline V gene lookup returns CDR1 SGHKS and CDR2 YYEKEE (reference sequence). The CDR3 runs 17 residues.

Written as DNA, the CDR3 is TGTGCCAGCAGCTCCCCGGGACAGGGATCCTACGAGCAGTACTTC. This sequence encodes CASSSPGQGSYEQYF. V usage is TRBV11-3 and J usage is TRBJ2-7, with 9 bases aligning to TRBD1. This CDR3 has 15 residues. Germline V gives CDR1 SGHNT, CDR2 YENEEA. The trim removed 4 bases at V and 1 base at J, leaving 5 bases unmatched.

The chain links TRBV6-5 to TRBJ1-2; D uncertain. Germline V gives CDR1 MNHEY, CDR2 SVGAGI. Trimming took off 0 bases at V and 4 bases at J, with 12 bases between the two ends. The CDR3 totals 15 residues. The CDR3 protein is CASSYSTDGAYGYTF. The CDR3 bases are TGTGCCAGCAGTTACTCGACTGACGGTGCCTATGGCTACACCTTC.

The chain uses TRBV9 and TRBJ1-2, with a weak D call TRBD1 (5 bases). The length of the CDR3 is 13 residues. The ends were cut back, 0 bases at V and 2 bases at J, with 5 bases in the middle. CDR1 SGDLS and CDR2 YYNGEE come from the germline V gene. CDR3 in amino acids: CASSVGQNYGYTF. CDR3 nucleotides: TGTGCCAGCAGCGTAGGACAGAACTATGGCTACACCTTC.

This clone was observed a single time. V usage is TRBV18 and J usage is TRBJ2-7, with D perhaps matching TRBD2 (5 bases). The germline V gene has CDR1 KGHSH and CDR2 LQKENI. The V gene lost 0 bases and the J gene lost 3 bases, with 9 bases spanning the gap. The CDR3 is made up of 14 amino acids. The DNA for the CDR3 is TGTGCCAGCTCACCACCGGCAGCGGTCTACGAGCAGTACTTC. Residues: CASSPPAAVYEQYF.

The chain combines TRBV2 with TRBJ1-1; possibly TRBD1 for D (5 bases). CDR3 length equals 15 residues. V was clipped by 4 bases and J by 4 bases, with 16 bases between them. Germline CDR1 and CDR2: SNHLY and FYNNEI. CDR3 bases: TGTGCCAGCAGTGGGCGGGGCATCGGGAGCACTGAAGCTTTCTTT. Translated: CASSGRGIGSTEAFF.

This chain connects TRBV7-9 to TRBJ1-1; 8 bases agree with TRBD1. The junction had 6 bases not matched to a gene; V was cut back by 6 bases and J by 3 bases. The germline CDR1 and CDR2 sequences are SEHNR and FQNEAQ (reference sequence). The CDR3 is 14 residues long. For the CDR3, the DNA is TGTGCCAGCAGTCCAACAGGGGGTGACACTGAAGCTTTCTTT. As protein: CASSPTGGDTEAFF.

The chain's CDR3 is CASSPGHEAFF. CDR3 DNA: TGTGCCAGTAGTCCGGGACATGAAGCTTTCTTT. The V and J genes are TRBV19 and TRBJ1-1; TRBD1 might be the D (6 bases). V lost 5 bases and J lost 7, with 8 bases in between. Germline CDR1 reads LNHDA; CDR2 reads SQIVND (reference sequence). The CDR3 extends over 11 amino acids. Filled out from reference TRBV19 and TRBJ1-1, the complete variable domain reads DGGITQSPKYLFRKEGQNVTLSCEQNLNHDAMYWYRQDPGQGLRLIYYSQIVNDFQKGDIAEGYSVSREKKESFPLTVTSAQKNPTAFYLCASSPGHEAFFGQGTRLTVV.

This chain links TRBV5-1 with TRBJ2-3; D might be TRBD1 (6 bases). Germline V gene lookup returns CDR1 SGHRS and CDR2 YFSETQ. V shed 4 bases and J shed 2 bases, with 20 bases lying between them. This CDR3 contains 17 residues. The CDR3 DNA is TGCGCCAGCAGCCCGGGAAGGTGGGGACAATACACAGATACGCAGTATTTT. It codes for CASSPGRWGQYTDTQYF.

About this clone: One end of the junction varies from germline; a read error may be responsible. This CDR3 is also generated by other DNA sequences in the sample. The chain joins TRBV10-1 to TRBJ2-1, with 9 bases lining up with TRBD1. Germline CDR1 and CDR2: WNHNN and SYGVQD (reference sequence). There are 15 residues in the CDR3. The CDR3 region is CASSEGSTGGNEQFF. CDR3 coding DNA: TGTGCCAGCAGTGAAGGGTCGACAGGGGGCAATGAGCAGTTCTTC.

This chain uses TRBV28 with TRBJ2-2; 14 bases agree with TRBD2. The germline CDR1 and CDR2 sequences are MDHEN and SYDVKM. This CDR3 contains 17 residues. Germline trimming cut 6 bases from V and 0 bases from J; bases unmatched to any gene: 3. The CDR3 protein is CASRWTSGGSNTGELFF. DNA of the CDR3: TGTGCCAGCAGGTGGACTAGCGGGGGGTCGAACACCGGGGAGCTGTTTTTT.

CDR3 region: CASSLYAGGPRNEQFF. CDR3 nucleotide sequence: TGCGCCAGCAGCTTGTATGCGGGGGGGCCTCGCAATGAGCAGTTCTTC. The genes are TRBV5-1 and TRBJ2-1; 9 nucleotides agree with TRBD2. J was trimmed by 6 bases and V by 1 base; bases with no gene match: 8. The CDR3 sequence is 16 residues long. Germline loops: CDR1 SGHRS, CDR2 YFSETQ.

The CDR3 reads CASSHTGLGTF. The CDR3 DNA sequence: TGTGCCAGCAGTCATACAGGATTGGGCACCTTC. The chain recombines TRBV6-5 with TRBJ1-2; tentative D call: TRBD1 (5 bases). The germline V gene has CDR1 MNHEY and CDR2 SVGAGI. Trimming removed 5 bases from V and 13 bases from J, with 14 bases in between. There are 11 residues in the CDR3.

V gene TRBV7-8 combines with J gene TRBJ1-5; D may be TRBD1 (5 bases). CDR1 is SGHVS, CDR2 FQNEAQ, per germline. V lost 0 bases and J 0 bases, leaving 6 bases between the germline ends. The CDR3 is made up of 15 amino acids. The CDR3 protein is CASSLADSSNQPQHF. The CDR3 DNA sequence: TGTGCCAGCAGCTTAGCCGACAGTAGCAATCAGCCCCAGCATTTT.

The rearrangement joins TRBV19 to TRBJ1-1; possibly TRBD1 for D (5 bases). In germline, CDR1 is LNHDA, CDR2 SQIVND (reference sequence). The CDR3 length is 14 residues. Trimming cost V 6 bases and J 5 bases, with 16 bases left between them. The CDR3 protein is CASRSLTVKTEAFF. DNA for the CDR3: TGTGCCAGTAGAAGTTTGACAGTTAAGACTGAAGCTTTCTTT. Together with reference TRBV19 and TRBJ1-1, the CDR3 gives the full variable domain: DGGITQSPKYLFRKEGQNVTLSCEQNLNHDAMYWYRQDPGQGLRLIYYSQIVNDFQKGDIAEGYSVSREKKESFPLTVTSAQKNPTAFYLCASRSLTVKTEAFFGQGTRLTVV.

In its sample, this clone was seen a few times. The chain joins TRBV6-6 to TRBJ2-3; 11 positions agree with TRBD2. The V gene's germline CDR1 is MNHNY and CDR2 SVGAGI (reference sequence). Trimming removed 6 bases from V and 1 base from J; junction bases left unmatched: 6. This CDR3 contains 16 residues. This CDR3 reads CASRTTSGGRTDTQYF. DNA of the CDR3: TGTGCCAGCAGGACCACTAGCGGGGGCCGCACAGATACGCAGTATTTT.

This chain joins TRBV6-5 and TRBJ2-1, with TRBD1 identical over 9 bases. V dropped 6 bases and J dropped 5; count of bases not matched to a gene: 5. The germline V gene has CDR1 MNHEY and CDR2 SVGAGI. CDR3 length: 14 amino acids. CDR3 coding DNA: TGTGCCAGCAGGAGGGACAGGGCCAACAATGAGCAGTTCTTC. Translating it yields CASRRDRANNEQFF.

J is TRBJ1-2 and V is TRBV18; 7 positions match TRBD1. The junction had 0 bases not matched to a gene; V was cut back by 5 bases and J by 3 bases. The CDR3 runs to 12 residues. CDR1 and CDR2 (germline): KGHSH, LQKENI. The CDR3 is CASSGTDYGYTF. For the CDR3, the DNA is TGTGCCAGCTCAGGGACAGACTATGGCTACACCTTC.

The sample holds one count of this clone. The J gene is TRBJ2-3, the V gene TRBV7-9, with TRBD2 matching over 8 bases. The V segment lost 2 bases and the J segment 4 bases; nucleotides outside the gene matches: 11. Germline CDR1 SEHNR, CDR2 FQNEAQ (reference sequence). The CDR3 is 17 residues long. The CDR3 DNA reads as TGTGCCAGCAGCTTAAACCCTCGCGGGGGGCTCGCAGATACGCAGTATTTT. This translates into CASSLNPRGGLADTQYF.